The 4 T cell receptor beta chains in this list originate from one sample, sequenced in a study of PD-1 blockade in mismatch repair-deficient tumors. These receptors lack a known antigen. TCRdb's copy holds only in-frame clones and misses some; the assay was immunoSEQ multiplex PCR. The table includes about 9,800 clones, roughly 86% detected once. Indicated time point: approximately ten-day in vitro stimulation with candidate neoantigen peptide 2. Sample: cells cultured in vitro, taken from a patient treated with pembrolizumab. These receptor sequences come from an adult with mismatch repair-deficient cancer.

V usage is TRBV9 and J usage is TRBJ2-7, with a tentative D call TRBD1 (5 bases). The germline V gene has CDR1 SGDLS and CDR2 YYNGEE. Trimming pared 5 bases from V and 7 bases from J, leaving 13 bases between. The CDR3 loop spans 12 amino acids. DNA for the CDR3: TGTGCCAGCAGTGCACACGACAGTGAGCAGTACTTC. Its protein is CASSAHDSEQYF.

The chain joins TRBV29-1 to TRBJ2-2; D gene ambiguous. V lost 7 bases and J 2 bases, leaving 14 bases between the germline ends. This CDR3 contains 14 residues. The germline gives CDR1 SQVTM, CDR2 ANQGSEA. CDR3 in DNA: TGCAGCGCTCCTTGGGCAGAAAACACCGGGGAGCTGTTTTTT. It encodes CSAPWAENTGELFF.

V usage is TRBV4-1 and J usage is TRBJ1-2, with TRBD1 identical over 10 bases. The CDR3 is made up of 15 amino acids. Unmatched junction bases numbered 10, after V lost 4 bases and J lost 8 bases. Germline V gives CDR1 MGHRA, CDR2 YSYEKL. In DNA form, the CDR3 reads TGCGCCAGCAGCCCTTCGGGACAGGGGACGTGGGGCTACACCTTC. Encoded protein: CASSPSGQGTWGYTF.

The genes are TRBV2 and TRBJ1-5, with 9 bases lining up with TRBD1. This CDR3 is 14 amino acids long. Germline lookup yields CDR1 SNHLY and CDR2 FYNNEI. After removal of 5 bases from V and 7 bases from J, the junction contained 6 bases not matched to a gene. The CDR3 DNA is TGTGCCAGCAGTTTACAGGGGGCAGGCCAGCCCCAGCATTTT. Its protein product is CASSLQGAGQPQHF. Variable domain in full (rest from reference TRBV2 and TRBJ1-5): EPEVTQTPSHQVTQMGQEVILRCVPISNHLYFYWYRQILGQKVEFLVSFYNNEISEKSEIFDDQFSVERPDGSNFTLKIRSTKLEDSAMYFCASSLQGAGQPQHFGDGTRLSIL.